This is a list of T cell receptor beta chains from one sample in a study of blood T cell repertoires in COVID-19. TCRdb keeps only in-frame clones here, not all; method: immunoSEQ multiplex PCR. The sample lists under 300,000 clones, 86% occurring once. Sequenced sample: peripheral blood. These receptor sequences come from a woman between 25 and 40 years old with COVID-19, enrolled during active disease. Both conserved end residues are part of each CDR3. The order of the fields is CDR3 protein, CDR3 DNA, clone size, J gene, V gene, D gene. D genes are given only for firm matches. Expanded clones are given a class, and other clones once, few, many or no size at all.

cdr3_aa: CASRTTSGFTDTQYF
cdr3_nt: TGTGCCAGTAGGACGACTAGCGGGTTCACAGATACGCAGTATTTT
clone_size: NA
j_call: TRBJ2-3
v_call: TRBV19
d_call: TRBD2

cdr3_aa: CASSDPRVGTTTDTQYF
cdr3_nt: TGTGCCAGCAGCGATCCGCGCGTGGGGACTACCACAGATACGCAGTATTTT
clone_size: NA
j_call: TRBJ2-3
v_call: TRBV7-9
d_call: TRBD2

cdr3_aa: CASSIGTGGTEQYF
cdr3_nt: TGTGCCAGCAGCATAGGGACAGGGGGAACCGAGCAGTACTTC
clone_size: NA
j_call: TRBJ2-7
v_call: TRBV5-4
d_call: TRBD1

cdr3_aa: CASSLPKGVPPYGYTF
cdr3_nt: TGTGCCAGCAGCCTCCCCAAGGGGGTGCCCCCTTATGGCTACACCTTC
clone_size: NA
j_call: TRBJ1-2
v_call: TRBV7-2
d_call: NA

cdr3_aa: CASSPRQGYGEQFF
cdr3_nt: TGTGCCAGTAGTCCCCGACAGGGCTATGGTGAGCAGTTCTTC
clone_size: NA
j_call: TRBJ2-1
v_call: TRBV19
d_call: TRBD1

cdr3_aa: CASSRTSGPYKSYF
cdr3_nt: TGTGCCAGCAGCCGGACTAGCGGGCCGTATAAGTCGTATTTT
clone_size: NA
j_call: TRBJ2-3
v_call: TRBV11-2
d_call: TRBD2

cdr3_aa: CASSTDRESNQPQHF
cdr3_nt: TGTGCCAGCAGCACCGACAGGGAGAGCAATCAGCCCCAGCATTTT
clone_size: NA
j_call: TRBJ1-5
v_call: TRBV7-9
d_call: TRBD1

cdr3_aa: CASSLVANYGYTF
cdr3_nt: TGTGCCAGCAGTTTAGTCGCTAACTATGGCTACACCTTC
clone_size: NA
j_call: TRBJ1-2
v_call: TRBV6-5
d_call: NA

cdr3_aa: CASSRHSSYEQYF
cdr3_nt: TGTGCCAGCAGTCGTCACTCAAGCTACGAGCAGTACTTC
clone_size: NA
j_call: TRBJ2-7
v_call: TRBV14
d_call: NA

cdr3_aa: CASSSRLAGGSGELFF
cdr3_nt: TGTGCCAGCAGCTCGCGACTAGCGGGAGGTTCCGGGGAGCTGTTTTTT
clone_size: NA
j_call: TRBJ2-2
v_call: TRBV7-6
d_call: TRBD2

cdr3_aa: CASSQGVNTEAFF
cdr3_nt: TGTGCCAGCAGTCAGGGTGTGAACACTGAAGCTTTCTTT
clone_size: NA
j_call: TRBJ1-1
v_call: TRBV6-5
d_call: NA

cdr3_aa: CASGLYSNYGYTF
cdr3_nt: TGTGCTAGTGGTTTATATTCTAACTATGGCTACACCTTC
clone_size: NA
j_call: TRBJ1-2
v_call: TRBV12-5
d_call: NA

cdr3_aa: CASSESGGLLSYNEQFF
cdr3_nt: TGTGCCAGCAGTGAAAGCGGGGGACTACTCTCCTACAATGAGCAGTTCTTC
clone_size: NA
j_call: TRBJ2-1
v_call: TRBV2
d_call: TRBD2

cdr3_aa: CASSLDGLGTDTQYF
cdr3_nt: TGTGCCAGCAGCTTAGACGGACTCGGCACAGATACGCAGTATTTT
clone_size: NA
j_call: TRBJ2-3
v_call: TRBV11-2
d_call: NA

cdr3_aa: CASSATSPGELFF
cdr3_nt: TGTGCCAGCAGCGCCACTAGCCCCGGGGAGCTGTTTTTT
clone_size: few
j_call: TRBJ2-2
v_call: TRBV9
d_call: NA

cdr3_aa: CAIRGGKYGYTF
cdr3_nt: TGTGCCATCAGGGGGGGAAAATATGGCTACACCTTC
clone_size: NA
j_call: TRBJ1-2
v_call: TRBV28
d_call: TRBD1

cdr3_aa: CASRSTGANSPLHF
cdr3_nt: TGTGCCAGTAGGTCAACAGGGGCTAATTCACCCCTCCACTTT
clone_size: NA
j_call: TRBJ1-6
v_call: TRBV19
d_call: TRBD1

cdr3_aa: CASSLRTGGAETQYF
cdr3_nt: TGTGCCAGCAGCTTGAGGACAGGGGGCGCCGAGACCCAGTACTTC
clone_size: NA
j_call: TRBJ2-5
v_call: TRBV5-4
d_call: TRBD1

cdr3_aa: CASKPGQGMGKLFF
cdr3_nt: TGTGCCAGCAAGCCGGGACAGGGGATGGGAAAACTGTTTTTT
clone_size: NA
j_call: TRBJ1-4
v_call: TRBV2
d_call: TRBD1

cdr3_aa: CASSPGQHTEAFF
cdr3_nt: TGTGCCAGCAGCCCCGGACAGCACACTGAAGCTTTCTTT
clone_size: NA
j_call: TRBJ1-1
v_call: TRBV11-2
d_call: NA

cdr3_aa: CASRPRAGYEQYF
cdr3_nt: TGTGCCAGCAGGCCCCGGGCGGGCTACGAGCAGTACTTC
clone_size: NA
j_call: TRBJ2-7
v_call: TRBV7-8
d_call: NA

cdr3_aa: CASSYTSGEGADTQYF
cdr3_nt: TGTGCCAGCAGTTACACTAGCGGGGAGGGGGCAGATACGCAGTATTTT
clone_size: NA
j_call: TRBJ2-3
v_call: TRBV6-5
d_call: TRBD2

cdr3_aa: CASSPSPTGQETQYF
cdr3_nt: TGCGCCAGCAGCCCAAGCCCGACAGGCCAAGAGACCCAGTACTTC
clone_size: NA
j_call: TRBJ2-5
v_call: TRBV5-1
d_call: NA

cdr3_aa: CSVATGRPNEQFF
cdr3_nt: TGCAGCGTTGCAACGGGGAGGCCCAATGAGCAGTTCTTC
clone_size: NA
j_call: TRBJ2-1
v_call: TRBV29-1
d_call: NA

cdr3_aa: CASSLGLAYEQYF
cdr3_nt: TGTGCCAGCAGTTTGGGACTAGCTTACGAGCAGTACTTC
clone_size: NA
j_call: TRBJ2-7
v_call: TRBV27
d_call: TRBD2

cdr3_aa: CATSDPQGSVETQYF
cdr3_nt: TGTGCCACCAGTGATCCACAGGGTTCGGTCGAGACCCAGTACTTC
clone_size: many
j_call: TRBJ2-5
v_call: TRBV24-1
d_call: NA

cdr3_aa: CASSPGTGYQTDTQYF
cdr3_nt: TGTGCCAGCAGTCCGGGGACAGGATACCAAACAGATACGCAGTATTTT
clone_size: NA
j_call: TRBJ2-3
v_call: TRBV6-6
d_call: TRBD1

cdr3_aa: CARSPLFLSGDPRGDTQYF
cdr3_nt: TGTGCCAGAAGCCCCCTTTTCCTTAGCGGGGACCCACGGGGGGATACGCAGTATTTT
clone_size: few
j_call: TRBJ2-3
v_call: TRBV5-3
d_call: TRBD2

cdr3_aa: CASSRTSGDEQYF
cdr3_nt: TGTGCCAGTAGTCGCACCTCAGGGGACGAGCAGTACTTC
clone_size: NA
j_call: TRBJ2-7
v_call: TRBV19
d_call: NA

cdr3_aa: CASTLYTRIGQFF
cdr3_nt: TGTGCCAGTACACTATATACTAGGATTGGGCAGTTCTTC
clone_size: NA
j_call: TRBJ2-1
v_call: TRBV6-5
d_call: NA

cdr3_aa: CSALRQKYQETQYF
cdr3_nt: TGCAGCGCGCTCCGACAGAAGTACCAAGAGACCCAGTACTTC
clone_size: once
j_call: TRBJ2-5
v_call: TRBV29-1
d_call: NA

cdr3_aa: CASARTGGNQPQHF
cdr3_nt: TGCGCCAGCGCGAGGACAGGGGGCAATCAGCCCCAGCATTTT
clone_size: NA
j_call: TRBJ1-5
v_call: TRBV5-1
d_call: TRBD1

cdr3_aa: CASSPGQGYEQYF
cdr3_nt: TGTGCCAGCAGTCCGGGACAGGGCTACGAGCAGTACTTC
clone_size: NA
j_call: TRBJ2-7
v_call: TRBV3-1/TRBV3-2
d_call: TRBD1

cdr3_aa: CASSPDRGGYTF
cdr3_nt: TGCGCCAGCAGCCCAGACAGGGGTGGCTACACCTTC
clone_size: NA
j_call: TRBJ1-2
v_call: TRBV4-1
d_call: TRBD1

cdr3_aa: CASRQDSYEQYF
cdr3_nt: TGTGCCAGCAGACAGGACTCCTACGAGCAGTACTTC
clone_size: once
j_call: TRBJ2-7
v_call: TRBV2
d_call: NA

cdr3_aa: CATGRGKDYEQYF
cdr3_nt: TGTGCCACCGGACGGGGGAAGGACTACGAGCAGTACTTC
clone_size: NA
j_call: TRBJ2-7
v_call: TRBV6-5
d_call: NA

cdr3_aa: CASSDAGRGGELEYEQYF
cdr3_nt: TGTGCCAGCAGTGACGCGGGGCGGGGGGGCGAATTAGAGTACGAGCAGTACTTC
clone_size: NA
j_call: TRBJ2-7
v_call: TRBV6-4
d_call: TRBD2